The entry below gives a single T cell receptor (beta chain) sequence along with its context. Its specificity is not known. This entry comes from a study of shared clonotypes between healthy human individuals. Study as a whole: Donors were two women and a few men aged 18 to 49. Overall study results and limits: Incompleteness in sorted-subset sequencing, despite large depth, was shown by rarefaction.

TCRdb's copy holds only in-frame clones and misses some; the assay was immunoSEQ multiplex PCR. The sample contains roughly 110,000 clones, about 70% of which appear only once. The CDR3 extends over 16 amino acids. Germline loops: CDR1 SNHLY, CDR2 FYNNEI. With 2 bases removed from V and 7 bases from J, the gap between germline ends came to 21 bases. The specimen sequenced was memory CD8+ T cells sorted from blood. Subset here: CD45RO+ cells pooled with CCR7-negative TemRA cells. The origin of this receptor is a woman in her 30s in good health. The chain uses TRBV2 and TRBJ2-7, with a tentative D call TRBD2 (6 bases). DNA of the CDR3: TGTGCCAGCAGTGAATGGAGGGACCTCCTTCCTGAGGAGCAGTACTTC. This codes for CASSEWRDLLPEEQYF.